The 30 T cell receptor beta chains listed next were all sequenced from one sample in a study of cytomegalovirus exposure and HLA in healthy donors. The PCR made use of 60 Vbeta and 13 Jbeta primers. Sequenced by immunoSEQ multiplex PCR; TCRdb stores in-frame clones only, minus some. The sample shows 150,000 to 200,000 clones, under 70% of them seen only once. The sequenced sample was PBMCs. The receptors come from a woman aged 40 to 49 in good health and CMV-seropositive.

The J gene is TRBJ1-1, the V gene TRBV7-2, with D tentatively TRBD1 (5 bases). This CDR3 comprises 12 residues. Per germline, CDR1 SGHTA and CDR2 FQGNSA. Deletions cut 4 bases from V and 10 bases from J, with 13 bases between. CDR3 in amino acids: CASSSLGRRAFF. The CDR3 nucleotides are TGTGCCAGCAGCTCACTGGGGCGAAGAGCTTTCTTT. The full variable domain, in which reference TRBV7-2 and TRBJ1-1 provide the parts outside the CDR3, is GAGVSQSPSNKVTEKGKDVELRCDPISGHTALYWYRQSLGQGLEFLIYFQGNSAPDKSGLPSDRFSAERTGGSVSTLTIQRTQQEDSAVYLCASSSLGRRAFFGQGTRLTVV.

In this sample, this clone turned up once. As the CDR3 is not closed by the conserved phenylalanine or tryptophan, this likely results from a read error. The J gene is TRBJ1-1, the V gene TRBV6-5, with a possible D match to TRBD1 (5 bases). Between the trimmed V and J ends, which lost 4 bases and 4 bases, there was a span of 10 bases. This CDR3 comprises 13 residues. CDR1 and CDR2 (germline): MNHEY, SVGAGI. The CDR3 DNA reads TGTGCCAGCAGTTCCAGGGTATCCACTGAAGCTTTCCTT. This translates into CASSSRVSTEAFL.

The CDR3 loop is CASSLGGHSTDTQYF. The DNA of the CDR3 is TGTGCCAGCAGCTTAGGCGGTCACAGCACAGATACGCAGTATTTT. The chain joins TRBV7-9 to TRBJ2-3; no clear D. Trimming stripped 1 base from V and 0 bases from J, with 8 bases between. This CDR3 has 15 residues. The germline V gene encodes CDR1 SEHNR and CDR2 FQNEAQ (reference sequence).

The V and J genes are TRBV4-1 and TRBJ2-7; D remains unclear. The V end lost 1 base, the J end lost 2 bases, and 12 bases lay between the germline ends. This CDR3 spans 15 amino acids. Looked up from germline, CDR1 is MGHRA and CDR2 is YSYEKL. In nucleotides, the CDR3 is TGCGCCAGCAGCCAAGTAGAACAGTCCCCCTACGAGCAGTACTTC. This gives the protein CASSQVEQSPYEQYF.

Worth noting for this clone: Additional DNA sequences in this sample encode the identical CDR3. This chain joins TRBV5-1 and TRBJ1-5, with 7 bases that match TRBD1. CDR3 length equals 14 residues. Germline V gene data show CDR1 as SGHRS and CDR2 as YFSETQ. J lost 2 bases, V lost 3 bases, and 2 bases had no gene match. CDR3 region: CASSSGTGNQPQHF. CDR3 DNA sequence: TGCGCCAGCAGCTCCGGGACAGGCAATCAGCCCCAGCATTTT.

The V call is TRBV5-1, the J call TRBJ1-1, with 8 nucleotides matching TRBD1. CDR3 length: 15 amino acids. CDR1 SGHRS and CDR2 YFSETQ come from the germline V gene. The V segment lost 0 bases and the J segment 1 base; nucleotides outside the gene matches: 2. The CDR3 DNA is TGCGCCAGCAGCTTGGGGCAGGGGGCGAACACTGAAGCTTTCTTT. This gives the protein CASSLGQGANTEAFF.

The rearrangement joins TRBV4-1 to TRBJ2-7; no definite D call. Germline CDR1 and CDR2: MGHRA and YSYEKL. This CDR3 is 13 amino acids long. Trimming left V 8 bases short and J 2 bases short, with 13 bases between. CDR3 coding DNA: TGCGCCAGCGCGCAGGAACATGCCTACGAGCAGTACTTC. Its translation is CASAQEHAYEQYF.

This clone turned up a few times. The gene calls are TRBV5-6 and TRBJ2-7; D remains ambiguous. The ends were cut back, 0 bases at V and 2 bases at J, with 3 bases in the middle. The CDR3 spans 12 residues. Germline V lookup: CDR1 SGHDT, CDR2 YYEEEE. The CDR3 DNA is TGTGCCAGCAGCTTGGCAGCCTACGAGCAGTACTTC. This gives the protein CASSLAAYEQYF.

V is TRBV11-2 and J is TRBJ2-7; 7 bases line up with TRBD2. Germline V gene sequence: CDR1 SGHAT, CDR2 FQNNGV. The CDR3 runs 15 residues. The trim removed 5 bases at V and 2 bases at J, leaving 9 bases unmatched. The CDR3 spells CASSPFAGVTYEQYF. CDR3 nucleotides: TGTGCCAGCAGCCCCTTCGCGGGGGTAACCTACGAGCAGTACTTC.

For this clone: One end of the junction fails to match germline, which may point to a read error. The genes are TRBV11-2 and TRBJ1-5; unclear D gene. Germline V lookup: CDR1 SGHAT, CDR2 FQNNGV. The CDR3 spans 13 residues. CDR3 region: CANSLVRGQPQHF. CDR3 sequence (DNA): TGTGCCAACAGCTTAGTTCGAGGGCAGCCCCAGCATTTT.

This chain uses TRBV5-1 with TRBJ1-2; weak D call: TRBD1 (6 bases). The CDR3 is 14 residues long. V lost 4 bases to trimming and J lost 7 bases, with 17 bases between them. From germline, CDR1 is SGHRS and CDR2 YFSETQ. The CDR3 here is CASSPEDSLCGYTF. The CDR3 coding sequence is TGCGCCAGCAGCCCCGAGGACAGTCTATGTGGCTACACCTTC.

V and J are TRBV19 and TRBJ1-5, with 8 bases aligning to TRBD1. This CDR3 comprises 15 residues. V shed 4 bases and J 4 bases; nucleotides not matched to a gene: 6. CDR1 and CDR2 (germline): LNHDA, SQIVND (reference sequence). The CDR3 spells CASSTQTGGNQPQHF. CDR3 sequence (DNA): TGTGCCAGTAGTACTCAAACAGGGGGGAATCAGCCCCAGCATTTT. Supplemented by reference TRBV19 and TRBJ1-5, the full variable domain reads DGGITQSPKYLFRKEGQNVTLSCEQNLNHDAMYWYRQDPGQGLRLIYYSQIVNDFQKGDIAEGYSVSREKKESFPLTVTSAQKNPTAFYLCASSTQTGGNQPQHFGDGTRLSIL.

Turning to this clone: Compared with germline, one end of the junction differs, possibly owing to a read error. The chain links TRBV2 to TRBJ1-5; D ambiguous. In germline, CDR1 is SNHLY, CDR2 FYNNEI. The CDR3 covers 14 residues. The CDR3 reads CASSTTSSNQPQNF. In nucleotides, the CDR3 is TGTGCCAGCAGTACGACATCGAGCAATCAGCCCCAGAATTTT.

The chain combines TRBV10-3 with TRBJ1-1, with 7 bases identical to TRBD1. This CDR3 is 15 amino acids long. Trimming cost V 5 bases and J 4 bases; bases outside gene matches: 10. Germline-derived CDR1 and CDR2 are ENHRY and SYGVKD. The CDR3 loop is CAISKPAGGGTEAFF. The CDR3 region has the DNA TGTGCCATCAGTAAACCCGCAGGGGGTGGCACTGAAGCTTTCTTT.

The chain uses TRBV27 and TRBJ1-5; D perhaps matches TRBD1 (5 bases). The CDR3 is 14 amino acids. CDR1 MNHEY and CDR2 SMNVEV come from the germline V gene (reference sequence). The V gene lost 3 bases and the J gene lost 9 bases, with 15 bases spanning the gap. The DNA for the CDR3 is TGTGCCAGCAGTTTTCGTGGGGGGGTCCCGCCCCAGCATTTT. It specifies CASSFRGGVPPQHF.

This clone has just a few counts. The chain combines TRBV11-2 with TRBJ1-6; 8 bases agree with TRBD1. Germline CDR1 and CDR2: SGHAT and FQNNGV. Germline trimming cut 2 bases from V and 7 bases from J; bases unmatched to any gene: 4. The CDR3 extends over 15 amino acids. CDR3 in amino acids: CASSLRQGINSPLHF. The CDR3 region has the DNA TGTGCCAGCAGCTTAAGACAGGGGATAAATTCACCCCTCCACTTT. The whole variable domain, filled in from reference TRBV11-2 and TRBJ1-6, reads EAGVAQSPRYKIIEKRQSVAFWCNPISGHATLYWYQQILGQGPKLLIQFQNNGVVDDSQLPKDRFSAERLKGVDSTLKIQPAKLEDSAVYLCASSLRQGINSPLHFGNGTRLTVT.

The chain employs TRBV7-2 and TRBJ2-3; tentatively, D is TRBD1 (5 bases). The CDR3 totals 16 residues. V was shortened by 1 base and J by 3 bases, with 14 bases between the two germline ends. Germline V gives CDR1 SGHTA, CDR2 FQGNSA. DNA for the CDR3: TGTGCCAGCAGCTTAGGGATTGGCAGGGTGACAGATACGCAGTATTTT. Translating it yields CASSLGIGRVTDTQYF. The full variable domain, with the rest looked up from reference TRBV7-2 and TRBJ2-3, is GAGVSQSPSNKVTEKGKDVELRCDPISGHTALYWYRQSLGQGLEFLIYFQGNSAPDKSGLPSDRFSAERTGGSVSTLTIQRTQQEDSAVYLCASSLGIGRVTDTQYFGPGTRLTVL.

This clone was recorded a few times. The rearrangement uses TRBV28 and TRBJ2-1; 11 bases line up with TRBD2. This CDR3 is built from 15 residues. The V gene end was trimmed by 4 bases and the J gene end by 8 bases; junction bases not matched to a gene: 7. The germline CDR1 and CDR2 sequences are MDHEN and SYDVKM. The CDR3 reads CASSSVAGGDYEQFF. Written as DNA, the CDR3 is TGTGCCAGCAGTTCCGTAGCGGGAGGGGACTATGAGCAGTTCTTC.

V is TRBV6-6 and J is TRBJ1-1; 7 bases agree with TRBD1. In germline, CDR1 is MNHNY, CDR2 SVGAGI (reference sequence). Trimming cost V 2 bases and J 1 base; bases outside gene matches: 1. This CDR3 comprises 14 residues. CDR3 protein: CASSYGTENTEAFF. The CDR3 nucleotides read TGTGCCAGCAGTTACGGGACAGAGAACACTGAAGCTTTCTTT.

The chain links TRBV6-5 to TRBJ1-2; unclear D gene. Trimming shortened V by 2 bases and J by 3 bases, and 13 bases separated the two germline ends. The CDR3 has 15 amino acids. Germline CDR1 and CDR2: MNHEY and SVGAGI. CDR3 coding DNA: TGTGCCAGCAGTTACAGGACTGATCCTCACTATGGCTACACCTTC. This translates into CASSYRTDPHYGYTF.

The chain couples TRBV5-4 to TRBJ2-5; maybe TRBD2 (5 bases). This CDR3 has 13 residues. Trimming took 1 base from V and 5 from J, leaving 9 bases between them. Germline values: CDR1 SGHNT, CDR2 YYREEE (reference sequence). The CDR3 bases are TGTGCCAGCAGCTTGTGGAGAGGGGAGACCCAGTACTTC. Translating gives CASSLWRGETQYF.

This rearrangement joins TRBV9 to TRBJ2-7; TRBD2 aligns across 15 bases. Germline lookup yields CDR1 SGDLS and CDR2 YYNGEE. This CDR3 has 17 residues. After removal of 4 bases from V and 6 bases from J, the junction contained 11 bases not matched to a gene. The CDR3 is CASSPTPGLAGGSEQYF. The CDR3 bases are TGTGCCAGCAGCCCTACGCCGGGACTAGCGGGAGGTAGCGAGCAGTACTTC.

The chain couples TRBV28 to TRBJ2-5; D unclear. The CDR3 runs 15 residues. Germline CDR1 is MDHEN and CDR2 is SYDVKM. The ends were cut back, 2 bases at V and 3 bases at J, with 13 bases in the middle. CDR3 sequence (DNA): TGTGCCAGCAGTTTAGGGTCAGGCCCTAAAGAGACCCAGTACTTC. It yields the protein CASSLGSGPKETQYF.

In the case of this clone: The sample has other DNA sequences that encode this CDR3 too. This sequence joins TRBV5-1 and TRBJ2-1; 8 bases line up with TRBD2. The ends lost 0 bases at V and 4 bases at J; junction bases unmatched: 3. Germline V CDR1 and CDR2: SGHRS, YFSETQ. The CDR3 runs to 15 residues. This CDR3 reads CASSLERGGYNEQFF. The CDR3 nucleotides read TGCGCCAGCAGCTTGGAGCGCGGGGGGTACAATGAGCAGTTCTTC.

The CDR3 loop reads CAIQGDDYGYTF. Written as DNA, the CDR3 is TGTGCCATACAGGGGGACGACTATGGCTACACCTTC. The chain uses TRBV28 and TRBJ1-2; 8 bases match TRBD1. Looked up from germline, CDR1 is MDHEN and CDR2 is SYDVKM. Trimming removed 10 bases from V and 3 bases from J; junction bases left unmatched: 4. The CDR3 runs to 12 residues.

The rearrangement uses TRBV28 and TRBJ1-4; weak D call: TRBD1 (5 bases). The V end was cut by 4 bases, the J end by 5 bases, with 8 bases between. Germline V gene sequence: CDR1 MDHEN, CDR2 SYDVKM. The CDR3 totals 13 residues. As DNA, the CDR3 is TGTGCCAGCAGTTCAGGGTCGAATGAAAAACTGTTTTTT. It codes for CASSSGSNEKLFF.

This clone was detected only a few times. The chain employs TRBV19 and TRBJ1-1; the match to TRBD1 covers 10 bases. The CDR3 has 14 amino acids. Trimming took 9 bases from V and 4 from J; bases not matched to a gene: 8. CDR1 is LNHDA and CDR2 is SQIVND in the germline V gene (reference sequence). CDR3 region: CASHSRTGGTEAFF. In nucleotides, the CDR3 is TGTGCCAGCCACAGTAGGACAGGGGGCACTGAAGCTTTCTTT.

This chain uses TRBV7-9 with TRBJ1-1; 9 bases are shared with TRBD1. V lost 5 bases, J lost 1 base, and 11 bases stayed unmatched. The length of the CDR3 is 17 residues. Germline V CDR1 and CDR2: SEHNR, FQNEAQ (reference sequence). CDR3 sequence reads: CASSKTGGRWGNTEAFF. For the CDR3, the DNA is TGTGCCAGCAGCAAGACAGGGGGAAGGTGGGGGAACACTGAAGCTTTCTTT.

V usage is TRBV2 and J usage is TRBJ2-3; 8 nucleotides align to TRBD2. Germline loops: CDR1 SNHLY, CDR2 FYNNEI. The CDR3 extends over 16 amino acids. Losses at the gene ends were 7 bases for V and 7 bases for J; bases not matched to a gene: 16. CDR3 coding DNA: TGTGCCAGCAAGTACGGAACTAGCGGAGGAGGAAATACGCAGTATTTT. This gives the protein CASKYGTSGGGNTQYF.

The chain joins TRBV6-5 to TRBJ1-2; D remains ambiguous. Germline CDR1 reads MNHEY; CDR2 reads SVGAGI. This CDR3 is 12 amino acids long. Trimming pared 2 bases from V and 7 bases from J, leaving 8 bases between. CDR3 loop: CASSYRMSGYTF. For the CDR3, the DNA is TGTGCCAGCAGTTACCGTATGTCTGGCTACACCTTC.